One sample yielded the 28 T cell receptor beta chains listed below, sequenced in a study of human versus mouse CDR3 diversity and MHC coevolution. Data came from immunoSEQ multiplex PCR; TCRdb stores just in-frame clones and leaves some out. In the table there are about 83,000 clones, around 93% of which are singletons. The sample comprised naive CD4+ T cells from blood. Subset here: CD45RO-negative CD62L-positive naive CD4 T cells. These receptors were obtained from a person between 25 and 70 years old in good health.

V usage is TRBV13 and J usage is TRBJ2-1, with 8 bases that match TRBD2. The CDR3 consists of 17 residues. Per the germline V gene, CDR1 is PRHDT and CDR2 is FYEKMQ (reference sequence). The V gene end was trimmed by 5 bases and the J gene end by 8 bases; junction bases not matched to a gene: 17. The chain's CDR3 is CASSGGPAGVLGDEQFF. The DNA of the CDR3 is TGTGCCAGCAGCGGTGGGCCAGCGGGAGTGTTGGGCGATGAGCAGTTCTTC.

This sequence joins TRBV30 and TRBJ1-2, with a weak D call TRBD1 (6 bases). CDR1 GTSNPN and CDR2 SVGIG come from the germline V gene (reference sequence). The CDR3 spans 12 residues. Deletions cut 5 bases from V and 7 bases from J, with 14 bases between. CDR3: CAWETGRSGYTF. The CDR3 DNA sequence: TGTGCCTGGGAAACAGGGAGAAGTGGCTACACCTTC.

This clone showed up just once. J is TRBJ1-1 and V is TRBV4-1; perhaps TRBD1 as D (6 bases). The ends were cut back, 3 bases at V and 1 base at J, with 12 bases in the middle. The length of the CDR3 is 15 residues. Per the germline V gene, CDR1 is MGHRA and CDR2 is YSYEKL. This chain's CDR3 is CASSHLGRGNTEAFF. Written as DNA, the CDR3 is TGCGCCAGCAGCCACCTCGGCAGGGGGAACACTGAAGCTTTCTTT.

The CDR3: CAWNRETGFTDTQYF. The CDR3 DNA reads TGTGCCTGGAATCGGGAGACAGGGTTCACAGATACGCAGTATTTT. The chain carries TRBV30 and TRBJ2-3, with D tentatively TRBD1 (7 bases). This CDR3 spans 15 amino acids. The V gene's germline CDR1 is GTSNPN and CDR2 SVGIG (reference sequence). V was shortened by 4 bases and J by 2 bases, with 16 bases between the two germline ends.

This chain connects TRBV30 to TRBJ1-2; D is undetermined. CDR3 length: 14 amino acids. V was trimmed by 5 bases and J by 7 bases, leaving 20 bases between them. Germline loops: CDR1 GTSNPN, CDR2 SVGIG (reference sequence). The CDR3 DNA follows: TGTGCCTGGTCCGGGAGTCCTGTAGCTTCTGGCTACACCTTC. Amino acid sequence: CAWSGSPVASGYTF. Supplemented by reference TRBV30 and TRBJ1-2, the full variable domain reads SQTIHQWPATLVQPVGSPLSLECTVEGTSNPNLYWYRQAAGRGLQLLFYSVGIGQISSEVPQNLSASRPQDRQFILSSKKLLLSDSGFYLCAWSGSPVASGYTFGSGTRLTVV.

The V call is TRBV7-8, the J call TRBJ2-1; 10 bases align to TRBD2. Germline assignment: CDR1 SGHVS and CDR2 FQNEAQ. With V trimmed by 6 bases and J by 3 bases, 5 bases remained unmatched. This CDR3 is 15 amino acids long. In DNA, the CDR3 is TGTGCCAGCAGACGAGCGGGGGGGCGCTACAATGAGCAGTTCTTC. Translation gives CASRRAGGRYNEQFF.

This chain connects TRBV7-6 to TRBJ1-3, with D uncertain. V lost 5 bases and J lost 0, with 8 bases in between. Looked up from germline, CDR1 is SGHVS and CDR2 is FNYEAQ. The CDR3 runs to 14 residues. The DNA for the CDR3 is TGTGCCAGCAGCCTCTCTAGCTCTGGAAACACCATATATTTT. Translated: CASSLSSSGNTIYF.

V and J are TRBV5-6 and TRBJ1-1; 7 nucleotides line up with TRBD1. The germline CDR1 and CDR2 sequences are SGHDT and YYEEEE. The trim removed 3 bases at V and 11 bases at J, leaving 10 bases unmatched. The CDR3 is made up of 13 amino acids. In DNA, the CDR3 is TGTGCCAGCAGCTCTAGAGACAGGGCGCACGCTTTCTTT. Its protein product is CASSSRDRAHAFF.

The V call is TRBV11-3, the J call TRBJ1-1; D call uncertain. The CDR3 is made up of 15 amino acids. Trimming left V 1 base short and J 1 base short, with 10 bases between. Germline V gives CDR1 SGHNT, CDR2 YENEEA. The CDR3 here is CASSLVPGSNTEAFF. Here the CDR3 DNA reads TGTGCCAGCAGCTTAGTTCCCGGGTCGAACACTGAAGCTTTCTTT.

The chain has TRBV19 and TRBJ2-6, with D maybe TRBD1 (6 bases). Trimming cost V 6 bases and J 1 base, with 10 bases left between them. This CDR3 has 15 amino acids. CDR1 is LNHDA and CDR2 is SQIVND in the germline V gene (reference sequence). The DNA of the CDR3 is TGTGCCAGTAGCTTGGGACAATCTGGGGCCAACGTCCTGACTTTC. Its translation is CASSLGQSGANVLTF.

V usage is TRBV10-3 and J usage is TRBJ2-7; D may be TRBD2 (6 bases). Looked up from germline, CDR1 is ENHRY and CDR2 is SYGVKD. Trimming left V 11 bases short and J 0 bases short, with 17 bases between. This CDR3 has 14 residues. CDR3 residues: CAAQGGGSSYEQYF. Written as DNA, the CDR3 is TGTGCCGCCCAGGGTGGGGGGAGCTCCTACGAGCAGTACTTC.

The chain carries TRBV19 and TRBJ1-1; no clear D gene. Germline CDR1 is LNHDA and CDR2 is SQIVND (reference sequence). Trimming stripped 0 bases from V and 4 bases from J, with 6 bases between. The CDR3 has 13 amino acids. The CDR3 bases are TGTGCCAGTAGTATAGATAGGAGCACTGAAGCTTTCTTT. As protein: CASSIDRSTEAFF. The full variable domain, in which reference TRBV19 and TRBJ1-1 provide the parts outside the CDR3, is DGGITQSPKYLFRKEGQNVTLSCEQNLNHDAMYWYRQDPGQGLRLIYYSQIVNDFQKGDIAEGYSVSREKKESFPLTVTSAQKNPTAFYLCASSIDRSTEAFFGQGTRLTVV.

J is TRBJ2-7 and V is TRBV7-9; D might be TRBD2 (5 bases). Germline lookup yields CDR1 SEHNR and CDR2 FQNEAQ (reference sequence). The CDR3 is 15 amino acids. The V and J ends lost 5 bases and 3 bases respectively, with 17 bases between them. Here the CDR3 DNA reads TGTGCCAGCAGCCCTCCGGGAAAAATGCTCTACGAGCAGTACTTC. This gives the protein CASSPPGKMLYEQYF.

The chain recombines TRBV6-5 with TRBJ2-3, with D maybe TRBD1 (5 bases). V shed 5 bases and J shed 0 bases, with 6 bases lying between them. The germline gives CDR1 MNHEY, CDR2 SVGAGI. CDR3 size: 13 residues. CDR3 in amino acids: CASSRTSTDTQYF. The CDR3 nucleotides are TGTGCCAGCAGTCGGACAAGCACAGATACGCAGTATTTT.

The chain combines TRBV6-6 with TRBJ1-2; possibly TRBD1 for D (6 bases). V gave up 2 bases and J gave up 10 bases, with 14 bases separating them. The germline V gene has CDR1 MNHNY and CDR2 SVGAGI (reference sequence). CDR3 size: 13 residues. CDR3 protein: CASSYGQLEAYTF. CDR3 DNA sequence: TGTGCCAGCAGTTACGGACAGTTAGAGGCCTACACCTTC.

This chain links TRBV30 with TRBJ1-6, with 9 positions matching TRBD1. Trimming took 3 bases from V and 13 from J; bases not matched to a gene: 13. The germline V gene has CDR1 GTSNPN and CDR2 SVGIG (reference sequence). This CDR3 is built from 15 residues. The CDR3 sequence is CAWRAEQGAALPLHF. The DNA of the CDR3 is TGTGCCTGGAGGGCCGAACAGGGGGCGGCCTTGCCCCTCCACTTT.

The CDR3 sequence is CASSEGWVEGETQYF. The CDR3 DNA reads TGTGCCAGCAGTGAAGGTTGGGTGGAGGGGGAGACCCAGTACTTC. V and J are TRBV6-1 and TRBJ2-5, with a tentative D call TRBD2 (6 bases). Looked up from germline, CDR1 is MNHNS and CDR2 is SASEGT. The CDR3 runs to 15 residues. V was cut by 1 base and J by 5 bases, with 14 bases left in between.

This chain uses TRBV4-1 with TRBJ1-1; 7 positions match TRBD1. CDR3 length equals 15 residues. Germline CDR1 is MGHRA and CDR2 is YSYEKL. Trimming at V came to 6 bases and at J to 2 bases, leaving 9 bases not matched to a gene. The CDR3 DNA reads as TGCGCCAGCAGAAAACCCGGGACAGTAAACACTGAAGCTTTCTTT. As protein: CASRKPGTVNTEAFF.

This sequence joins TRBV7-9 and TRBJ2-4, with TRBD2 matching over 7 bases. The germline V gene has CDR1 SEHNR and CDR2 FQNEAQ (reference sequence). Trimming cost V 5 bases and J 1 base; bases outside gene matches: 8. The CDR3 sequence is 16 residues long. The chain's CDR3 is CASSPRLARAKNIQYF. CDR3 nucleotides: TGTGCCAGCAGCCCCAGACTAGCTCGTGCCAAAAACATTCAGTACTTC.

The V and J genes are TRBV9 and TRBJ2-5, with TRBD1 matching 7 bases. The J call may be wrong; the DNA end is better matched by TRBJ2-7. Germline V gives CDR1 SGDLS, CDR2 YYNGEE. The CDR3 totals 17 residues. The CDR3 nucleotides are TGTGCCAGCAGCGTAGGCCTAGGGGGCGCAGTTAGTCACGAGCAGTACTTC. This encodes CASSVGLGGAVSHEQYF.

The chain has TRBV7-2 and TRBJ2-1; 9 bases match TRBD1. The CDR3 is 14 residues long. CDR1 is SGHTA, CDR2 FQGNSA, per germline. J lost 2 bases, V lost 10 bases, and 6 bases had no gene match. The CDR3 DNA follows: TGTGCCAACTCACGGGACAGGGCCTACAATGAGCAGTTCTTC. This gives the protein CANSRDRAYNEQFF.

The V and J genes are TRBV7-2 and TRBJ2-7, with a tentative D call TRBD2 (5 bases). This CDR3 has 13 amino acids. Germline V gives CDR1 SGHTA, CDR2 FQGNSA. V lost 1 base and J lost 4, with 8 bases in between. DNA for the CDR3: TGTGCCAGCAGCTTAGGAGGGCAGTACGAGCAGTACTTC. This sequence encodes CASSLGGQYEQYF.

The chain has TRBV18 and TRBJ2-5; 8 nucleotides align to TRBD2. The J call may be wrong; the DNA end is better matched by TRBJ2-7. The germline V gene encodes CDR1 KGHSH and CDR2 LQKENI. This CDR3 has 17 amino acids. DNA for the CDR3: TGTGCCAGCTCACCCCGGGGCGCGGGGGGCACCGGGGGCGAGCAGTACTTC. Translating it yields CASSPRGAGGTGGEQYF.

The CDR3 protein is CASSYQGAPSTDTQYF. The CDR3 DNA reads as TGTGCCAGCAGTTACCAGGGGGCCCCCAGCACAGATACGCAGTATTTT. This chain links TRBV6-6 with TRBJ2-3; 8 bases agree with TRBD1. This CDR3 has 16 amino acids. Germline trimming cut 2 bases from V and 0 bases from J; bases unmatched to any gene: 4. The germline V gene encodes CDR1 MNHNY and CDR2 SVGAGI (reference sequence).

The CDR3 DNA reads as TGTGCCAGCAGTGCAACTAGCGGGGGGCAGGAGACCCAGTACTTC. It is translated as CASSATSGGQETQYF. V usage is TRBV27 and J usage is TRBJ2-5, with TRBD2 identical over 12 bases. Germline V gene lookup returns CDR1 MNHEY and CDR2 SMNVEV (reference sequence). With 5 bases clipped from V and 5 bases from J, the junction kept 6 bases outside the gene matches. The CDR3 spans 15 residues.

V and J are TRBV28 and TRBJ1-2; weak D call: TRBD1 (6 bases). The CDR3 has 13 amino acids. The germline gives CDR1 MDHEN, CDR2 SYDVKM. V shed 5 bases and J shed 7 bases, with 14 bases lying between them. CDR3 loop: CASSLRQGFGYTF. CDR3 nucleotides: TGTGCCAGCAGTCTTCGGCAGGGGTTTGGCTACACCTTC.

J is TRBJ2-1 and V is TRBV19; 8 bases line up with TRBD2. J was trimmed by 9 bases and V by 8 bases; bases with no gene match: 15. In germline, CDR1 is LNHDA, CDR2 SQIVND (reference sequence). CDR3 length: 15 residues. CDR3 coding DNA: TGTGCCAGTGCCGGGAACGGGAGGGTTTGGGGTGAGCAGTTCTTC. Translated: CASAGNGRVWGEQFF.

CDR3 amino acids: CASSGTGAGEQFF. The CDR3 DNA follows: TGTGCCAGTAGCGGGACAGGGGCAGGTGAGCAGTTCTTC. The V gene is TRBV19, the J gene TRBJ2-1; 10 nucleotides line up with TRBD1. The J segment lost 9 bases and the V segment lost 6 bases, leaving 5 bases of the junction unmatched. Germline CDR1 LNHDA, CDR2 SQIVND (reference sequence). The CDR3 totals 13 residues.